Below are 21 T cell receptor beta chains sequenced from a single sample in a study of Graves' ophthalmopathy and Graves' hyperthyroidism. RNA transcripts provided the template for amplifying TCR beta CDR3 regions. Second-round multiplex PCR came after first-round RT-PCR with HTBI primers. TCRdb reprocessed the multiplex PCR reads via MiXCR and lists one record per CDR3 protein. The sample has approximately 1.2 million distinct CDR3 sequences, around a third seen once. The sample was peripheral blood or thyroid tissue (not recorded which). The receptor source for this set is an adult man with Graves' hyperthyroidism.

On this clonotype: Compared with germline, one end of the junction differs, possibly owing to a read error. The chain is built from TRBV7-9 and TRBJ2-5; 12 bases map to TRBD2. The CDR3 consists of 18 residues. Per the germline V gene, CDR1 is SEHNR and CDR2 is FQNEAQ (reference sequence). The CDR3 region has the DNA TGCGCCAGCAGCTCCCGACTAGCGGGAGTAGGGGCCAAAGAGACCCAGTACTTC. Translating it yields CASSSRLAGVGAKETQYF.

This clonotype came up a few times. J is TRBJ2-5 and V is TRBV11-2; 10 positions match TRBD1. The CDR3 length is 14 residues. The junction had 7 bases not matched to a gene; V was cut back by 5 bases and J by 7 bases. Looked up from germline, CDR1 is SGHAT and CDR2 is FQNNGV. The DNA of the CDR3 is TGTGCCAGCAGCCAAGGGGGACAGGGGCGGACCCAGTACTTC. Protein product: CASSQGGQGRTQYF.

The chain combines TRBV15 with TRBJ1-2, with TRBD1 identical over 8 bases. J lost 6 bases, V lost 5 bases, and 5 bases had no gene match. This CDR3 is 13 amino acids long. Per germline, CDR1 LNHNV and CDR2 YYDKDF (reference sequence). The CDR3 coding sequence is TGTGCCACCAGCGCAGAGACAGGGGATGGCTACACCTTC. It yields the protein CATSAETGDGYTF.

J is TRBJ2-7 and V is TRBV20-1; D perhaps matches TRBD1 (5 bases). CDR3 length equals 13 residues. The germline V gene has CDR1 DFQATT and CDR2 SNEGSKA (reference sequence). V lost 6 bases and J lost 2, with 14 bases in between. For the CDR3, the DNA is TGCAGTGCCCTCAGGGCCGCGACCTACGAGCAGTACTTC. Amino acid sequence: CSALRAATYEQYF.

Points on this clonotype: Given the absence of the conserved phenylalanine or tryptophan at the CDR3 end, a read error is likely. V and J are TRBV12-3 or TRBV12-4 and TRBJ1-4, with 8 bases that match TRBD1. J gave up 5 bases and V 4 bases, and 0 bases lay outside the gene matches. CDR3 length: 13 amino acids. The CDR3 DNA reads as TGTGCCAGCAGTTCAGGGGGCAATGAAAAACTGTTTTCT. Protein sequence: CASSSGGNEKLFS.

Remarks on this clonotype: Compared with germline, one end of the junction differs, possibly owing to a read error. The chain combines TRBV2 with TRBJ2-6, with 10 bases identical to TRBD1. CDR1 and CDR2 from the germline V gene are SNHLY and FYNNEI. The CDR3 loop spans 14 amino acids. The DNA for the CDR3 is TGTGCCAGCAGGACGAGGGACAGGGGCTCCACTGAAGCTTTC. Amino acid sequence: CASRTRDRGSTEAF. Supplemented by reference TRBV2 and TRBJ2-6, the full variable domain reads EPEVTQTPSHQVTQMGQEVILRCVPISNHLYFYWYRQILGQKVEFLVSFYNNEISEKSEIFDDQFSVERPDGSNFTLKIRSTKLEDSAMYFCASRTRDRGSTEAFGAGSRLTVL.

This clonotype appeared many times. This sequence joins TRBV12-3 or TRBV12-4 and TRBJ2-7, with D perhaps matching TRBD1 (5 bases). V was trimmed by 7 bases and J by 3 bases, leaving 13 bases between them. The CDR3 has 13 amino acids. In DNA form, the CDR3 reads TGTGCCAGCACCACCACAGGAAGCTACGAGCAGTACTTC. It yields the protein CASTTTGSYEQYF.

Worth noting for this clonotype: A much larger clonotype is one base distant, so this may be a read error. This rearrangement joins TRBV20-1 to TRBJ1-3, with 8 bases aligning to TRBD1. CDR1 is DFQATT, CDR2 SNEGSKA, per germline (reference sequence). This CDR3 region has 13 residues. The CDR3 nucleotides read TGCAGTGCTAGCCAGGGGACAGGAAACACCGTATATTTT. Protein product: CSASQGTGNTVYF.

The V gene is TRBV2, the J gene TRBJ1-6; 7 bases map to TRBD1. The CDR3 length is 13 residues. Trimming cost V 0 bases and J 14 bases; bases outside gene matches: 4. Germline-derived CDR1 and CDR2 are SNHLY and FYNNEI. The CDR3 DNA reads as TGTGCCAGCAGTGAAGCGACAGGGTTGGCCCTCCACTTT. This translates into CASSEATGLALHF. Drawing the rest from reference TRBV2 and TRBJ1-6, the complete variable domain is EPEVTQTPSHQVTQMGQEVILRCVPISNHLYFYWYRQILGQKVEFLVSFYNNEISEKSEIFDDQFSVERPDGSNFTLKIRSTKLEDSAMYFCASSEATGLALHFGNGTRLTVT.

This rearrangement joins TRBV29-1 to TRBJ2-7, with 9 bases fitting TRBD1. Unmatched junction bases numbered 8, after V lost 4 bases and J lost 4 bases. CDR1 is SQVTM, CDR2 ANQGSEA, per germline. The CDR3 totals 14 residues. In DNA form, the CDR3 reads TGCAGCGTTGGGATAGGGACAGGGAGATACGAGCAGTACTTC. Translated: CSVGIGTGRYEQYF.

This clonotype was seen ten or more times. The chain recombines TRBV4-1 with TRBJ2-7; the match to TRBD1 covers 8 bases. CDR1 and CDR2 from the germline V gene are MGHRA and YSYEKL. Unmatched junction bases numbered 5, after V lost 0 bases and J lost 4 bases. CDR3 length equals 15 residues. CDR3 protein: CASSQEGTGAYEQYF. CDR3 bases: TGCGCCAGCAGCCAAGAGGGGACAGGAGCGTACGAGCAGTACTTC.

This clonotype was seen more than once but under ten times. The junction departs from the called germline gene at one end, perhaps through a read error. V is TRBV7-2 and J is TRBJ1-6; D is undetermined. Looked up from germline, CDR1 is SGHTA and CDR2 is FQGNSA. The CDR3 has 16 residues. CDR3 sequence reads: CASSLAGLSRSSPPHF. The DNA for the CDR3 is TGTGCCAGCAGCTTAGCGGGCCTTAGCCGCTCCTCACCCCCCCACTTT.

The chain recombines TRBV7-2 with TRBJ2-3, with 9 nucleotides matching TRBD1. Germline V gene sequence: CDR1 SGHTA, CDR2 FQGNSA. J was trimmed by 3 bases and V by 4 bases; bases with no gene match: 11. The length of the CDR3 is 17 residues. In DNA form, the CDR3 reads TGTGCCAGCAGCTCCCGGGGATGGGACAGGGTGACAGATACGCAGTATTTT. This codes for CASSSRGWDRVTDTQYF.

In its sample, this clonotype was seen many times. The genes are TRBV25-1 and TRBJ2-6; 8 bases are a match to TRBD1. This CDR3 has 16 amino acids. After removal of 6 bases from V and 5 bases from J, the junction contained 9 bases not matched to a gene. From germline, CDR1 is MGHDK and CDR2 SYGVNS. CDR3 residues: CASRDDRGWRANVLTF. The CDR3 DNA reads as TGTGCCAGCAGGGACGACAGGGGTTGGCGGGCCAACGTCCTGACTTTC.

A note on this clonotype: One end of the junction fails to match germline, which may point to a read error. The V call is TRBV25-1, the J call TRBJ2-7; the D is unclear. The CDR3 has 14 amino acids. Per germline, CDR1 MGHDK and CDR2 SYGVNS. The CDR3 DNA follows: TGTGCCACCAGTGAATCGGAACGTTCCTACGAGCAGTACTTC. Protein product: CATSESERSYEQYF.

A remark on this clonotype: A much larger clone lies one base from this, so it may be a read error. This chain joins TRBV20-1 and TRBJ1-6, with D unresolved. The germline V gene encodes CDR1 DFQATT and CDR2 SNEGSKA (reference sequence). The CDR3 consists of 13 residues. V lost 1 base and J 9 bases, leaving 10 bases between the germline ends. The chain's CDR3 is CSARATDSSPLHF. Here the CDR3 DNA reads TGCAGTGCTAGAGCAACAGATAGTTCACCCCTCCACTTT.

This chain joins TRBV12-3 or TRBV12-4 and TRBJ1-1; 11 positions agree with TRBD1. There are 18 residues in the CDR3. The V gene end was trimmed by 1 base and the J gene end by 1 base; junction bases not matched to a gene: 8. This chain's CDR3 is CASSLGPGTGGRNTEAFF. CDR3 nucleotide sequence: TGTGCCAGCAGTTTAGGGCCCGGGACAGGGGGTAGGAACACTGAAGCTTTCTTT.

As concerns this clonotype: One junction end does not reproduce the germline sequence, and a read error may be involved. V gene TRBV19 combines with J gene TRBJ1-1; 11 nucleotides agree with TRBD1. Germline V CDR1 and CDR2: LNHDA, SQIVND (reference sequence). This CDR3 region has 14 residues. The CDR3 is CASSRTGGITEAFF. CDR3 coding DNA: TGTGCCAGTAGTAGGACAGGGGGCATCACTGAAGCCTTCTTT. The full variable domain, in which reference TRBV19 and TRBJ1-1 provide the parts outside the CDR3, is DGGITQSPKYLFRKEGQNVTLSCEQNLNHDAMYWYRQDPGQGLRLIYYSQIVNDFQKGDIAEGYSVSREKKESFPLTVTSAQKNPTAFYLCASSRTGGITEAFFGQGTRLTVV.

Comments on this clonotype: As the CDR3 is not closed by the conserved phenylalanine or tryptophan, this likely results from a read error. The limits of the CDR3 on the DNA are not certain, so only TCRdb's listed CDR3 is given. The chain couples TRBV5-6 to TRBJ1-1; the table's D call TRBD1 went unverified against the DNA. The CDR3 comprises 9 residues, both ends counted. Germline CDR1 is SGHDT and CDR2 is YYEEEE. The CDR3 is CASSFGAEG.

There are many counts of this clonotype. The chain couples TRBV7-9 to TRBJ2-2; 7 bases are a match to TRBD1. V trimming: 5 bases; J trimming: 4 bases; junction bases outside the gene matches: 7. From germline, CDR1 is SEHNR and CDR2 FQNEAQ (reference sequence). The CDR3 extends over 15 amino acids. Here the CDR3 DNA reads TGTGCCAGCAGCCCCGGACAGGTTTCCACCGGGGAGCTGTTTTTT. Translation gives CASSPGQVSTGELFF.

This clonotype has only a few counts. V usage is TRBV10-3 and J usage is TRBJ1-6, with D possibly matching TRBD1 (6 bases). The CDR3 totals 12 residues. V shed 11 bases and J shed 14 bases, with 19 bases lying between them. The germline CDR1 and CDR2 sequences are ENHRY and SYGVKD. The CDR3 nucleotides are TGTGCCGGCGGGACATTCGGGCGATCCCTCCACTTT. It specifies CAGGTFGRSLHF.